The 18 T cell receptor beta chains presented below share a single source sample, sequenced in a study of shared clonotypes between healthy human individuals. TCRdb's copy holds only in-frame clones and misses some; the assay was immunoSEQ multiplex PCR. The data contain millions of clones, 93% of them singletons. The sequencing input was naive CD4+ T cells from PBMCs. Indicated subset: CD45RA+ positively selected. The receptors here all came from a man in his late teens or twenties in good health. Some clones in this sample may be carry-over from other donors' samples.

This clone was picked up one time. This sample also contains other DNA sequences that code for the same CDR3. The rearrangement uses TRBV2 and TRBJ2-1; perhaps TRBD2 as D (5 bases). CDR3 size: 15 residues. CDR1 and CDR2 (germline): SNHLY, FYNNEI. V lost 1 base, J lost 1 base, and 8 bases lay in between. The CDR3 spells CASSEGGGSYNEQFF. The DNA of the CDR3 is TGTGCCAGCAGTGAAGGTGGCGGGTCCTACAATGAGCAGTTCTTC.

The J gene is TRBJ1-2, the V gene TRBV6-5; TRBD1 aligns across 9 bases. The germline CDR1 and CDR2 sequences are MNHEY and SVGAGI. CDR3 length: 16 residues. V was clipped by 2 bases and J by 4 bases; unmatched bases: 8. The CDR3 here is CASSYDGTGFSYGYTF. CDR3 nucleotide sequence: TGTGCCAGCAGTTACGATGGGACAGGGTTTTCCTATGGCTACACCTTC.

The CDR3 coding sequence is TGTGCCAGCAAACCGCCCCTAGTTTCACCCTACAATGAGCAGTTCTTC. Translation gives CASKPPLVSPYNEQFF. The rearrangement uses TRBV7-2 and TRBJ2-1; D is unresolved. The CDR3 sequence is 16 residues long. CDR1 and CDR2 from the germline V gene are SGHTA and FQGNSA. Trimming cost V 7 bases and J 2 bases, with 18 bases left between them. The full variable domain, its missing parts supplied by reference TRBV7-2 and TRBJ2-1, is GAGVSQSPSNKVTEKGKDVELRCDPISGHTALYWYRQSLGQGLEFLIYFQGNSAPDKSGLPSDRFSAERTGGSVSTLTIQRTQQEDSAVYLCASKPPLVSPYNEQFFGPGTRLTVL.

V is TRBV5-1 and J is TRBJ2-1; the D is unclear. Trimming stripped 7 bases from V and 6 bases from J, with 8 bases between. This CDR3 contains 11 residues. Germline-derived CDR1 and CDR2 are SGHRS and YFSETQ. The CDR3 DNA is TGCGCCAGCGGCCTCGGCAATGAGCAGTTCTTC. It is translated as CASGLGNEQFF. Full variable domain (rest looked up from reference TRBV5-1 and TRBJ2-1): KAGVTQTPRYLIKTRGQQVTLSCSPISGHRSVSWYQQTPGQGLQFLFEYFSETQRNKGNFPGRFSGRQFSNSRSEMNVSTLELGDSALYLCASGLGNEQFFGPGTRLTVL.

V is TRBV15 and J is TRBJ2-7; D is uncertain. The CDR3 has 11 residues. Trimming pared 4 bases from V and 4 bases from J, leaving 5 bases between. Per germline, CDR1 LNHNV and CDR2 YYDKDF (reference sequence). CDR3 bases: TGTGCCACCAGCACAGCTTACGAGCAGTACTTC. Residues: CATSTAYEQYF.

The rearrangement links TRBV2 to TRBJ2-1; 8 bases align to TRBD2. With 7 bases clipped from V and 2 bases from J, the junction kept 4 bases outside the gene matches. Germline V gives CDR1 SNHLY, CDR2 FYNNEI. The CDR3 is made up of 14 amino acids. CDR3 residues: CASNGGLAYNEQFF. CDR3 sequence (DNA): TGTGCCAGCAACGGGGGACTAGCCTACAATGAGCAGTTCTTC. The variable domain in full, with the rest retrieved from reference TRBV2 and TRBJ2-1, is EPEVTQTPSHQVTQMGQEVILRCVPISNHLYFYWYRQILGQKVEFLVSFYNNEISEKSEIFDDQFSVERPDGSNFTLKIRSTKLEDSAMYFCASNGGLAYNEQFFGPGTRLTVL.

The J gene is TRBJ2-5, the V gene TRBV6-1; TRBD1 or TRBD2 may be the D gene (5 bases each). The V end was cut by 6 bases, the J end by 9 bases, with 11 bases between. The CDR3 contains 11 residues. Germline V gene sequence: CDR1 MNHNS, CDR2 SASEGT. CDR3: CASRGPSAQYF. The CDR3, as DNA: TGTGCCAGCAGGGGACCAAGTGCCCAGTACTTC.

V and J are TRBV15 and TRBJ2-7; 7 bases agree with TRBD1. The V segment lost 1 base and the J segment 0 bases; nucleotides outside the gene matches: 6. The CDR3 has 16 residues. Germline V gene data show CDR1 as LNHNV and CDR2 as YYDKDF (reference sequence). Written as DNA, the CDR3 is TGTGCCACCAGCAGAGCTTTGGCAGGGGGCTCCTACGAGCAGTACTTC. Amino acids: CATSRALAGGSYEQYF.

CDR3 sequence (DNA): TGCGCCAGCAGCTTGGCCGGACAGGGGATAAACACTGAAGCTTTCTTT. This sequence encodes CASSLAGQGINTEAFF. The chain combines TRBV5-1 with TRBJ1-1, with TRBD1 matching 9 bases. Germline V CDR1 and CDR2: SGHRS, YFSETQ. The CDR3 loop spans 16 amino acids. V was pared by 0 bases and J by 2 bases, with 5 bases of the junction left unmatched.

The chain uses TRBV5-6 and TRBJ1-2, with TRBD1 as a possible D gene (5 bases). From germline, CDR1 is SGHDT and CDR2 YYEEEE. V shed 0 bases and J shed 7 bases, with 10 bases lying between them. The CDR3 has 13 amino acids. The CDR3: CASSLERGSGYTF. The CDR3 bases are TGTGCCAGCAGCTTGGAGAGGGGATCTGGCTACACCTTC.

V and J are TRBV5-1 and TRBJ1-3, with 8 bases fitting TRBD1. The CDR3 runs to 16 residues. The ends lost 0 bases at V and 1 base at J; junction bases unmatched: 3. Germline assignment: CDR1 SGHRS and CDR2 YFSETQ. For the CDR3, the DNA is TGCGCCAGCAGCTTGGAACGGACAGGGTCTGGAAACACCATATATTTT. It specifies CASSLERTGSGNTIYF. Using reference TRBV5-1 and TRBJ1-3 for the parts outside the CDR3, the full variable domain is KAGVTQTPRYLIKTRGQQVTLSCSPISGHRSVSWYQQTPGQGLQFLFEYFSETQRNKGNFPGRFSGRQFSNSRSEMNVSTLELGDSALYLCASSLERTGSGNTIYFGEGSWLTVV.

The chain recombines TRBV7-9 with TRBJ2-2, with 7 positions matching TRBD1. This CDR3 comprises 16 residues. Germline-derived CDR1 and CDR2 are SEHNR and FQNEAQ (reference sequence). Trimming cost V 10 bases and J 4 bases; bases outside gene matches: 15. CDR3: CAMLTGLAGGTGELFF. The DNA for the CDR3 is TGTGCCATGTTGACAGGGCTCGCCGGAGGCACCGGGGAGCTGTTTTTT.

The chain links TRBV6-6 to TRBJ2-3, with a weak D call TRBD2 (5 bases). This CDR3 region has 15 residues. V was shortened by 5 bases and J by 3 bases, with 15 bases between the two germline ends. Germline lookup yields CDR1 MNHNY and CDR2 SVGAGI (reference sequence). The CDR3 is CASSQTRRETDTQYF. CDR3 in DNA: TGTGCCAGCAGTCAAACTAGACGGGAAACAGATACGCAGTATTTT.

The V gene is TRBV30, the J gene TRBJ2-7; D is ambiguous. The CDR3 is 11 residues long. Per the germline V gene, CDR1 is GTSNPN and CDR2 is SVGIG (reference sequence). Trimming removed 4 bases from V and 1 base from J, with 5 bases in between. This chain's CDR3 is CAWMVSYEQYF. The CDR3 DNA reads TGTGCCTGGATGGTTTCCTACGAGCAGTACTTC.

CDR3: CASSSGLVAGGETQYF. In DNA, the CDR3 is TGCGCCAGCAGCTCCGGACTGGTAGCGGGAGGGGAGACCCAGTACTTC. V is TRBV4-1 and J is TRBJ2-5; 11 bases are shared with TRBD2. The CDR3 loop spans 16 amino acids. CDR1 and CDR2 from the germline V gene are MGHRA and YSYEKL. V shed 5 bases, J shed 5 bases, and the junction held 10 bases outside the gene matches.

V gene TRBV11-2 combines with J gene TRBJ2-5; D gene ambiguous. The V gene's germline CDR1 is SGHAT and CDR2 FQNNGV. V was cut by 3 bases and J by 2 bases, with 7 bases left in between. This CDR3 contains 13 residues. CDR3 loop: CASSFGRQETQYF. In nucleotides, the CDR3 is TGTGCCAGCAGCTTCGGCAGGCAAGAGACCCAGTACTTC.

To note about this clone: The same CDR3 arises from other DNA sequences in this sample as well. The chain links TRBV7-2 to TRBJ1-3, with D unclear. V lost 5 bases, J lost 0 bases, and 5 bases lay in between. CDR3 size: 13 residues. The germline gives CDR1 SGHTA, CDR2 FQGNSA. The CDR3: CASSLNSGNTIYF. CDR3 nucleotides: TGTGCCAGCAGCCTAAACTCTGGAAACACCATATATTTT. Using reference TRBV7-2 and TRBJ1-3 for the parts outside the CDR3, the full variable domain is GAGVSQSPSNKVTEKGKDVELRCDPISGHTALYWYRQSLGQGLEFLIYFQGNSAPDKSGLPSDRFSAERTGGSVSTLTIQRTQQEDSAVYLCASSLNSGNTIYFGEGSWLTVV.

The gene calls are TRBV28 and TRBJ2-2; D is unclear. Germline assignment: CDR1 MDHEN and CDR2 SYDVKM. The CDR3 has 12 amino acids. Trimming removed 6 bases at V and 6 bases at J, with 8 bases between. CDR3 amino acids: CASSPYPGELFF. CDR3 nucleotides: TGTGCCAGCAGCCCGTATCCCGGGGAGCTGTTTTTT.